Listed below are T cell receptor beta chains from one sample, sequenced in a study of T cell responses to AZD1222 COVID-19 vaccine. Method: immunoSEQ multiplex PCR; TCRdb's copy keeps in-frame clones and lacks some. The sample holds 140,000 to 150,000 clones, 93% seen once. Here the sequenced sample was peripheral blood, taken on day 0 of AZD1222 vaccination. These receptors were collected from an adult in good health. Both conserved end residues are part of each CDR3. D genes are given only for firm matches. Clone size appears in some rows only: once, few, many, or a class for an expanded clone.

clone_size cdr3_length j_call d_call v_call cdr3_nt cdr3_aa
. 15 TRBJ1-6 TRBD1 TRBV7-6 TGTGCCAGCAGCTTGGGACAGGGTGCTCTCTCACCCCTCCACTTT CASSLGQGALSPLHF
. 16 TRBJ2-2 . TRBV9 TGTGCCAGCAGCGTAGAGCTGGGGAACATCCCCGGGGAGCTGTTTTTT CASSVELGNIPGELFF
. 13 TRBJ1-6 . TRBV25-1 TGTGCCAGCAGTGAAACGAACTATTCACCCCTCCACTTT CASSETNYSPLHF
. 15 TRBJ1-4 . TRBV21-1 TGTGCCAGCATCCGATGGGGGGCAACTAATGAAAAACTGTTTTTT CASIRWGATNEKLFF
. 17 TRBJ2-1 . TRBV5-6 TGTGCCAGCAGCTTGGCCGTAGGTCGGAGCTCCTACAATGAGCAGTTCTTC CASSLAVGRSSYNEQFF
. 15 TRBJ1-2 TRBD1 TRBV6-2/TRBV6-3 TGTGCCAGCAGTTCTCCACAGGGGGCAGACTATGGCTACACCTTC CASSSPQGADYGYTF
. 14 TRBJ1-1 . TRBV6-5 TGTGCCAGCATCAGGACAGCAGCAAGCACTGAAGCTTTCTTT CASIRTAASTEAFF
. 8 TRBJ1-2 . TRBV29-1 TGCAGCGTAGGGGGCTACACCTTC CSVGGYTF
. 16 TRBJ1-3 . TRBV2 TGTGCCAGCAGTGAAGCGCTGCCCTGGTTTGGAAACACCATATATTTT CASSEALPWFGNTIYF
few 12 TRBJ1-5 . TRBV6-2/TRBV6-3 TGTGCCAGCAGTTACCCCCAACAGCCCCAGCATTTT CASSYPQQPQHF
. 11 TRBJ1-1 . TRBV30 TGTGCCTGGAGGATGAACACTGAAGCTTTCTTT CAWRMNTEAFF
. 12 TRBJ1-1 . TRBV11-2 TGTGCCAGCAGCTTAACGGGAGTTGAAGCTTTCTTT CASSLTGVEAFF
once 15 TRBJ1-2 . TRBV7-9 TGTGCCAGCAGCTTCGGGTTCAGTTCTAACTATGGCTACACCTTC CASSFGFSSNYGYTF
. 14 TRBJ1-2 . TRBV10-3 TGTGCCATCAGTGAGGGACTGAGAAACTATGGCTACACCTTC CAISEGLRNYGYTF
few 15 TRBJ2-7 . TRBV2 TGTGCCAGCAGTCCCCATTTGGGGCCCCGCTACGAGCAGTACTTC CASSPHLGPRYEQYF
. 15 TRBJ2-2 . TRBV5-5 TGTGCCAGCAGCTTCGAGCAGGGGCTCACCGGGGAGCTGTTTTTT CASSFEQGLTGELFF
once 16 TRBJ2-5 TRBD2 TRBV27 TGTGCCAGCAGTCCCACGAGCGGGGGGGCTGGAGAGACCCAGTACTTC CASSPTSGGAGETQYF
. 14 TRBJ2-3 TRBD2 TRBV28 TGTGCCAGCAGTACTAGCGGGGGGCGGGATACGCAGTATTTT CASSTSGGRDTQYF
. 15 TRBJ2-1 . TRBV6-2/TRBV6-3 TGTGCCAGCAGTTACGGATCAGGCTCCTACAATGAGCAGTTCTTC CASSYGSGSYNEQFF
once 15 TRBJ1-6 TRBD1 TRBV5-6 TGTGCCAGCAGCTTTCAGGGGGCTATCAATTCACCCCTCCACTTT CASSFQGAINSPLHF
. 15 TRBJ2-7 . TRBV19 TGTGCCAGCCAGAGCGGGTCGTCTTTATCCTACGAGCAGTACTTC CASQSGSSLSYEQYF
. 12 TRBJ1-2 . TRBV10-3 TGTGCCATCAGTGAATCATTGAGCGGCTACACCTTC CAISESLSGYTF
. 17 TRBJ2-1 TRBD2 TRBV4-1 TGCGCCAGCAGCCGGGGACTAGCGGGGGGGCGGTACAATGAGCAGTTCTTC CASSRGLAGGRYNEQFF
. 13 TRBJ1-1 . TRBV7-3 TGTGCCAGCAGCGCCTACACGAACACTGAAGCTTTCTTT CASSAYTNTEAFF
. 15 TRBJ2-3 . TRBV7-8 TGTGCCAGCAGCCCTAGCACCCTTTACACAGATACGCAGTATTTT CASSPSTLYTDTQYF
. 14 TRBJ2-1 . TRBV5-1 TGCGCCAGCAGCTTGGGGGACGGGTGGGATGAGCAGTTCTTC CASSLGDGWDEQFF
. 13 TRBJ2-1 . TRBV30 TGTGCCTGGAGGATTGGGCCATACAATGAGCAGTTCTTC CAWRIGPYNEQFF
. 12 TRBJ1-6 . TRBV7-8 TGTGCCAGCAGCCCATATGGTAATCCCCTCCACTTT CASSPYGNPLHF
. 12 TRBJ2-5 . TRBV5-1 TGCGCCGGGAACCCCGCGCAGGAGACCCAGTACTTC CAGNPAQETQYF